Below are 6 T cell receptor beta chains sequenced from a single sample in a study of T cell responses to AZD1222 COVID-19 vaccine. Profiled with immunoSEQ multiplex PCR; TCRdb holds only in-frame clones, not every one. The repertoire holds more than 75,000 clones, with roughly nine tenths as singletons. This sample comprised peripheral blood, obtained on day 0 of AZD1222 vaccination. The receptors were sampled from an adult in good health.

This clone was seen only once. V and J are TRBV9 and TRBJ2-1; 14 bases line up with TRBD2. CDR1 and CDR2 from the germline V gene are SGDLS and YYNGEE. There are 15 residues in the CDR3. J gave up 9 bases and V 3 bases, and 5 bases lay outside the gene matches. The CDR3 here is CASSALGLAGGEQFF. CDR3 DNA sequence: TGTGCCAGCAGCGCACTCGGACTAGCGGGAGGTGAGCAGTTCTTC.

This clone was seen a single time. CDR3 nucleotide sequence: TGTGCCAGCAGCCTCGTTTACAGGGGTGGCGGAAACACCATATATTTT. Translated: CASSLVYRGGGNTIYF. V is TRBV7-2 and J is TRBJ1-3, with TRBD1 identical over 7 bases. CDR1 SGHTA and CDR2 FQGNSA come from the germline V gene. V lost 5 bases to trimming and J lost 4 bases; unmatched junction nucleotides: 11. There are 16 residues in the CDR3.

The J gene is TRBJ2-1, the V gene TRBV5-1; D gene uncertain. This CDR3 has 13 residues. Germline V CDR1 and CDR2: SGHRS, YFSETQ. The V end lost 1 base, the J end lost 5 bases, and 7 bases lay between the germline ends. The CDR3 nucleotides are TGCGCCAGCAGCTTGCGGCTACACAATGAGCAGTTCTTC. Protein product: CASSLRLHNEQFF.

The chain links TRBV5-1 to TRBJ1-1, with a weak D call TRBD1 (6 bases). V was shortened by 7 bases and J by 0 bases, with 16 bases between the two germline ends. The germline CDR1 and CDR2 sequences are SGHRS and YFSETQ. The CDR3 loop spans 15 amino acids. The CDR3 region is CASARDINLNTEAFF. The CDR3 region has the DNA TGCGCCAGCGCCCGGGACATTAATTTGAACACTGAAGCTTTCTTT.

This chain connects TRBV5-1 to TRBJ2-1; tentatively, D is TRBD2 (6 bases). Germline V gene lookup returns CDR1 SGHRS and CDR2 YFSETQ. The CDR3 sequence is 15 residues long. Trimming shortened V by 4 bases and J by 0 bases, and 11 bases separated the two germline ends. DNA of the CDR3: TGCGCCAGCAGCAGACCGCGGGGCTCCTACAATGAGCAGTTCTTC. Protein product: CASSRPRGSYNEQFF.

This chain links TRBV30 with TRBJ2-3; D is ambiguous. CDR3 length equals 11 residues. Germline values: CDR1 GTSNPN, CDR2 SVGIG (reference sequence). Trimming stripped 5 bases from V and 4 bases from J, with 7 bases between. CDR3 nucleotides: TGTGCCTGGGCTTTACCAGATACGCAGTATTTT. Translation gives CAWALPDTQYF. The full variable domain, completed using reference TRBV30 and TRBJ2-3, is SQTIHQWPATLVQPVGSPLSLECTVEGTSNPNLYWYRQAAGRGLQLLFYSVGIGQISSEVPQNLSASRPQDRQFILSSKKLLLSDSGFYLCAWALPDTQYFGPGTRLTVL.